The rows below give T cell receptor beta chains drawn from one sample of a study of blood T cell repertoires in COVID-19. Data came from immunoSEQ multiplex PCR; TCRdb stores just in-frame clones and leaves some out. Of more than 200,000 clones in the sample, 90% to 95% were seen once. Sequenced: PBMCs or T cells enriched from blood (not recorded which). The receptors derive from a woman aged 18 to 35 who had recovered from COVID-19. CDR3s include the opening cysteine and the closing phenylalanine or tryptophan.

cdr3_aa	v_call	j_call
CASRPRDSSNSPLHF	TRBV9	TRBJ1-6
CASSTGQVINSPLHF	TRBV19	TRBJ1-6
CASSLAERLANYGYTF	TRBV5-4	TRBJ1-2
CASSQRGGQPQHF	TRBV3-1/TRBV3-2	TRBJ1-5
CASSQDSLSSYEQYF	TRBV4-3	TRBJ2-7
CASPLGEGYRGQPQHF	TRBV27	TRBJ1-5
CASSPRVRASYNEQFF	TRBV7-8	TRBJ2-1
CASSQEWSPGNTIYF	TRBV3-1/TRBV3-2	TRBJ1-3
CAIAERYEQYF	TRBV10-3	TRBJ2-7
CASSSRTSGGAVHRNEQFF	TRBV7-9	TRBJ2-1
CASRLSGNSYEQYF	TRBV19	TRBJ2-7
CATLTGNSNQPQHF	TRBV28	TRBJ1-5
CATSRENIWTGEDNEQFF	TRBV15	TRBJ2-1
CASSHGLAGNSGANVLTF	TRBV3-1/TRBV3-2	TRBJ2-6
CSVAQGQYTIYF	TRBV29-1	TRBJ1-3
CASSWGGDGQPQHF	TRBV6-2/TRBV6-3	TRBJ1-5
CASKLRSETEAFF	TRBV19	TRBJ1-1
CAISDSSGIFRETQYF	TRBV10-3	TRBJ2-5
CASNVGTGAGTNEKLFF	TRBV19	TRBJ1-4
CASSLSGSGSGNTIYF	TRBV5-1	TRBJ1-3
CASSLLRGTYNEQFF	TRBV11-2	TRBJ2-1
CAGREGWIISGNTIYF	TRBV7-3	TRBJ1-3